This record looks at one TCR beta chain sequence and its context. This entry comes from a study of blood T cell repertoires in COVID-19. Study summary: The samples span acute and convalescent COVID-19 from the United States, Italy and Spain. Sources were T cells, B-cell-depleted T cells, or PBMCs; the material itself was cDNA or gDNA.

The data were produced by immunoSEQ multiplex PCR, yet TCRdb's version contains in-frame clones alone and is incomplete. The sample lists roughly 56,000 clones, around 90% occurring once. Germline V CDR1 and CDR2: PRHDT, FYEKMQ (reference sequence). V was clipped by 0 bases and J by 0 bases, with 12 bases between them. The CDR3 has 17 residues. J is TRBJ2-4 and V is TRBV13; D might be TRBD2 (5 bases). The sequenced sample consisted of peripheral blood. The sequence was collected from a man between 60 and 70 years old with active COVID-19. The CDR3 protein is CASSLGWRRIAKNIQYF. In DNA, the CDR3 is TGTGCCAGCAGCTTAGGGTGGCGGAGGATAGCCAAAAACATTCAGTACTTC.